This TCR beta chain was recorded in a study of radiotherapy plus CTLA-4 blockade in lung cancer. For the study at large: Among enrolled patients, about 18% responded and about 30% achieved disease control. Study-level findings and limits: Reports state that early shifts in blood T cell clones, with interferon-beta, best predicted response. Tumor-origin TCR clones grew in blood after radiotherapy plus ipilimumab.

Trimming removed 2 bases from V and 8 bases from J; junction bases left unmatched: 13. Germline CDR1 reads LGHNA; CDR2 reads YSLEER. This CDR3 comprises 17 residues. In the case of this clone: The antigen is not known.

The repertoire was sequenced with immunoSEQ multiplex PCR; TCRdb's copy has only in-frame clones and lacks some. The sample has some 110,000 clones; roughly 80% are singletons. This specimen consisted of peripheral blood, obtained from a patient treated with radiotherapy plus ipilimumab. The chain links TRBV4-3 to TRBJ2-1, with 9 bases matching TRBD2. The TCR was taken from a human donor with non-small cell lung cancer who had a partial response to radiotherapy plus ipilimumab. The DNA of the CDR3 is TGCGCCAGCAGCCAAAAGGGGGCAGCGGGAGGCATCGATGAGCAGTTCTTC. This encodes CASSQKGAAGGIDEQFF.